Below, one TCR beta chain is given with its context. The sample originates from a study of blood T cell repertoires in COVID-19. On the study more broadly: Some COVID-19 samples were acute and others convalescent; all came from the United States, Italy and Spain.

Sequenced by immunoSEQ multiplex PCR; TCRdb stores in-frame clones only, minus some. The sample has roughly 200,000 clones, roughly 84% seen once. Seattle's enrolled individuals joined amid active infection and were then monitored longitudinally. Per germline, CDR1 LGHDT and CDR2 YNNKEL (reference sequence). This CDR3 comprises 13 residues. V lost 4 bases, J lost 4 bases, and 10 bases lay in between. The J gene is TRBJ1-2, the V gene TRBV3-1 (or the pseudogene TRBV3-2); the D gene is possibly TRBD1 (5 bases). Sequencing was performed on peripheral blood. This clonotype was sampled from a woman older than 75 with COVID-19, enrolled during active disease. The CDR3 nucleotides are TGTGCCAGCAGCCCCTCCCAGGGCTATGGCTACACCTTC. This encodes CASSPSQGYGYTF.